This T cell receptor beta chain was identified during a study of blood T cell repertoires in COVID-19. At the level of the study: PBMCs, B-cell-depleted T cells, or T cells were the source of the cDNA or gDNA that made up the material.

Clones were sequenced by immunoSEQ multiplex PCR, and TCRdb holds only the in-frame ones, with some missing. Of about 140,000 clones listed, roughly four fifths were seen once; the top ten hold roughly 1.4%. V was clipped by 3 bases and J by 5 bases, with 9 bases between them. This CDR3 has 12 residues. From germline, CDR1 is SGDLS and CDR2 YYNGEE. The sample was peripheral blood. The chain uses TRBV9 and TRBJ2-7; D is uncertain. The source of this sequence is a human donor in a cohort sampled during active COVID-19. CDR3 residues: CASSGTVNEQYF. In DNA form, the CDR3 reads TGTGCCAGCAGCGGAACAGTCAACGAGCAGTACTTC.